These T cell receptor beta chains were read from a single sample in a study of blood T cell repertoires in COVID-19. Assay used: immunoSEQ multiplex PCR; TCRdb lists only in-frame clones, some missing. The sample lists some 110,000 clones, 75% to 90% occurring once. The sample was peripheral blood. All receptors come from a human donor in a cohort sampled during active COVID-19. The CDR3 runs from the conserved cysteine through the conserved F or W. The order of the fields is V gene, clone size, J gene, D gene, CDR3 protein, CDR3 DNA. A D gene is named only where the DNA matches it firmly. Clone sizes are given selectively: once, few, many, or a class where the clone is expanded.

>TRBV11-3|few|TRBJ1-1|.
CASSSGGSNTEAFF
TGTGCCAGCAGCTCGGGGGGCTCGAACACTGAAGCTTTCTTT
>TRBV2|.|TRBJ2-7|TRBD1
CASTGTGGFYEQYF
TGTGCCAGCACCGGGACAGGGGGCTTCTACGAGCAGTACTTC
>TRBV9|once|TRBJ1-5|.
CASSPNQGSNQPQHF
TGTGCCAGCAGCCCTAACCAGGGGAGCAATCAGCCCCAGCATTTT
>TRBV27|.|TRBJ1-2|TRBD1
CASSSRDRGRNYGYTF
TGTGCCAGCAGTTCCCGGGACAGGGGGCGCAACTATGGCTACACCTTC
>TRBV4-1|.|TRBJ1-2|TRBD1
CASSQGNRGNRYGYTF
TGCGCCAGCAGCCAAGGTAACAGGGGAAATAGGTATGGCTACACCTTC
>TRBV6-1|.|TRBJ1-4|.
CASSEVGGSNEKLFF
TGTGCCAGCAGTGAAGTCGGGGGTTCTAATGAAAAACTGTTTTTT
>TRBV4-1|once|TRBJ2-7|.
CASSPSAFSYEQYF
TGCGCCAGCAGCCCTAGCGCCTTCTCCTACGAGCAGTACTTC
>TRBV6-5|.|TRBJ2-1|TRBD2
CASSPGLVFNEQFF
TGTGCCAGCAGTCCCGGACTAGTCTTCAATGAGCAGTTCTTC
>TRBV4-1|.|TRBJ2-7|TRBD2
CASSQAGSGGTYEQYF
TGCGCCAGCAGCCAAGCGGGTAGCGGGGGAACCTACGAGCAGTACTTC
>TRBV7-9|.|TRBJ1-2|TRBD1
CASSPRDRANYGYTF
TGTGCCAGCAGCCCCCGGGACAGGGCTAACTATGGCTACACCTTC
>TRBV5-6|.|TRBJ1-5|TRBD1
CASSLGGRGSYQPQHF
TGTGCCAGCAGCTTGGGAGGCAGGGGGTCTTATCAGCCCCAGCATTTT
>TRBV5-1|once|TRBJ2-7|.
CASSPQGGREQYF
TGCGCCAGCAGTCCCCAAGGGGGTCGGGAGCAGTACTTC
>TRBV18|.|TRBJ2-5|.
CASSPQAGNQETQYF
TGTGCCAGCTCACCTCAGGCGGGGAACCAAGAGACCCAGTACTTC
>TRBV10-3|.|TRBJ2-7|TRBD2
CAISESGGFYEQYF
TGTGCCATCAGTGAGTCCGGGGGGTTCTACGAGCAGTACTTC
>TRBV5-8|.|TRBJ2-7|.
CASSAGAYEQYF
TGTGCCAGCAGTGCCGGGGCCTACGAGCAGTACTTC
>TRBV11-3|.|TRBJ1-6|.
CASSLGVGATNSPLHF
TGTGCCAGCAGCTTAGGAGTTGGAGCTACGAATTCACCCCTCCACTTT
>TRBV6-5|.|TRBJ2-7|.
CASSPGQPGAYEQYF
TGTGCCAGCAGCCCGGGACAGCCGGGGGCCTACGAGCAGTACTTC
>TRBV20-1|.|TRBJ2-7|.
CSASEESYEQYF
TGCAGTGCTAGTGAGGAGTCTTACGAGCAGTACTTC
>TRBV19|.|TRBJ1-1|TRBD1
CASSVGQGGTEAFF
TGTGCCAGTAGTGTCGGACAGGGGGGAACTGAAGCTTTCTTT
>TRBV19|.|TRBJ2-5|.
CASSVRQTQETQYF
TGTGCCAGTAGTGTAAGACAGACCCAAGAGACCCAGTACTTC
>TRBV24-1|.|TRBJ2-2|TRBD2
CATSDPLAGGPNRRNTGELFF
TGTGCCACCAGTGACCCCCTAGCGGGAGGGCCAAACCGTAGGAACACCGGGGAGCTGTTTTTT
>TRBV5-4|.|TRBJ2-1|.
CASSPYITHRTYNEQFF
TGTGCCAGCAGCCCGTACATCACGCATCGCACCTACAATGAGCAGTTCTTC
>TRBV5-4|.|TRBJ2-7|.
CASSTPGVGLEQYF
TGTGCCAGCAGCACCCCGGGAGTGGGGCTCGAGCAGTACTTC
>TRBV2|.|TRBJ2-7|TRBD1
CASSRTGVEQYF
TGTGCCAGCAGTCGGACAGGGGTCGAGCAGTACTTC
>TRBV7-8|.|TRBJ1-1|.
CASSLVWPNTEAFF
TGTGCCAGCAGCTTAGTCTGGCCGAACACTGAAGCTTTCTTT
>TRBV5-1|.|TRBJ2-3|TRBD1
CASSLTGTGGIADTQYF
TGCGCCAGCAGCTTAACCGGGACAGGGGGCATCGCAGATACGCAGTATTTT
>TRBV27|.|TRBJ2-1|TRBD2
CASSPLSATSGSGYEQFF
TGTGCCAGCAGTCCACTGTCCGCGACTAGCGGGAGCGGATATGAGCAGTTCTTC
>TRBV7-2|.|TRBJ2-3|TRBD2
CASSLRLAGGQSDTQYF
TGTGCCAGCAGCTTAAGGCTAGCGGGGGGGCAGTCAGATACGCAGTATTTT
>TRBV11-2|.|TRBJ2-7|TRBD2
CASSGRPLGLATSYEQYF
TGTGCCAGCAGCGGGCGGCCCCTGGGACTAGCGACCTCCTACGAGCAGTACTTC
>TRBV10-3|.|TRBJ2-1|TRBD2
CAISDPSGREGFGEQFF
TGTGCCATCAGTGACCCGTCGGGGCGGGAGGGATTCGGTGAGCAGTTCTTC
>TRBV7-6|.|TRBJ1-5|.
CASSLGARGLGNQPQHF
TGTGCCAGCAGCTTAGGAGCCAGGGGCTTGGGCAATCAGCCCCAGCATTTT
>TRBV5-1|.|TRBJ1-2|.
CASSFFGGSGDGYTF
TGCGCCAGCAGCTTTTTCGGGGGGAGTGGTGATGGCTACACCTTC
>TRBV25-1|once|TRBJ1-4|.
CASKGVNEKLFF
TGTGCCAGCAAAGGGGTGAATGAAAAACTGTTTTTT
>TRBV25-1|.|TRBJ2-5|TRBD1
CASTERGRGETQYF
TGTGCCAGCACCGAAAGGGGGCGCGGAGAGACCCAGTACTTC
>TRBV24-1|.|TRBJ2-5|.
CATSDANSGETQYF
TGTGCCACCAGTGATGCTAACTCAGGAGAGACCCAGTACTTC
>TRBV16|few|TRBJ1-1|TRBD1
CASSQSIGTGGRTEAFF
TGTGCCAGCAGCCAATCCATAGGGACAGGGGGACGAACTGAAGCTTTCTTT
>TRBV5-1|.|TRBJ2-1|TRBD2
CASSATSGGSYNEQFF
TGCGCCAGCAGCGCCACTAGCGGGGGCTCCTACAATGAGCAGTTCTTC
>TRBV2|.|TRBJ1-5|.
CASSAKGSSNQPQHF
TGTGCCAGCAGTGCTAAGGGGTCGAGCAATCAGCCCCAGCATTTT
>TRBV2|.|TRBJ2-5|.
CASSETETQYF
TGTGCCAGCAGTGAAACTGAGACCCAGTACTTC
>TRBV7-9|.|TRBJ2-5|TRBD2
CASSRGGPETQYF
TGTGCCAGCAGCCGGGGGGGCCCAGAGACCCAGTACTTC
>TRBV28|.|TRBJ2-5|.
CASSLSGVNQETQYF
TGTGCCAGCAGTTTATCCGGGGTGAACCAAGAGACCCAGTACTTC
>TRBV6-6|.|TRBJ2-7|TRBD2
CASRGTSGLRHEQYF
TGTGCCAGCAGGGGGACTAGCGGGCTGAGACACGAGCAGTACTTC
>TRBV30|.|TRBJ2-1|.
CAWKRTASSYNEQFF
TGTGCCTGGAAGCGGACAGCGAGCTCCTACAATGAGCAGTTCTTC
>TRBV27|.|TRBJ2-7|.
CASSSLRPRDEQYF
TGTGCCAGCAGTTCACTACGACCTCGGGACGAGCAGTACTTC